This section outlines one T cell receptor beta chain sequence together with its context. Antigen: not known. The time point denotes: pre-treatment sample, taken before nivolumab and TIL therapy. Tumor tissue came from excised metastases, mostly pleural nodules or supraclavicular lymph nodes. This sample is part of a study of TIL therapy for anti-PD-1-resistant metastatic lung cancer. The immunoSEQ assay was v3. TCRdb's copy holds only in-frame clones and misses some; the assay was immunoSEQ multiplex PCR. The table records 25,000 to 30,000 clones, about 63% of them present only once. Study observations and caveats: Compared with baseline intratumoral T cells, expanded TIL cultures were more clonal and less diverse (about 5.8% vs 31%).

This receptor was identified in a woman aged 25-85 years with non-small cell lung cancer. Material: tumor tissue, obtained at baseline.

CDR3 sequence reads: CASSGGPNEKLFF. The CDR3 nucleotides read TGTGCCAGCAGCGGCGGGCCTAATGAAAAACTGTTTTTT. The rearrangement joins TRBV7-8 to TRBJ1-4; no clear D gene. Germline assignment: CDR1 SGHVS and CDR2 FQNEAQ. V dropped 5 bases and J dropped 3 bases, with 7 bases sitting between them. The CDR3 is 13 amino acids.